A selection of T cell receptor beta chains follows, all from one sample in a study of T cell changes during pregnancy in multiple sclerosis. Some clones are missing from TCRdb's copy, which holds only in-frame ones; the method was immunoSEQ multiplex PCR. The sample holds 85,000 to 120,000 clones; roughly nine tenths are singletons and the top ten take roughly 1.5%. The sequenced sample was peripheral blood, obtained before pregnancy. These TCRs come from a female donor with multiple sclerosis, enrolled in a pregnancy study. CDR3s include the opening cysteine and the closing phenylalanine or tryptophan. The D gene is left open where the match is weak. Not every row has a clone size; where given, it reads once, few, many or a size class.

TRBJ1-5	once	TRBV9	NA	CASSVGADYSTQHF	TGTGCCAGCAGCGTAGGGGCAGATTATTCGACCCAGCATTTT
TRBJ2-3	once	TRBV27	NA	CASSFSNRRTVADTQYF	TGTGCCAGCAGTTTCTCAAACAGGAGAACGGTGGCAGATACGCAGTATTTT
TRBJ2-3	NA	TRBV6-1	TRBD1	CASSELAGTGGTSTDTQYF	TGTGCCAGCAGTGAATTGGCCGGAACAGGGGGGACTAGCACAGATACGCAGTATTTT
TRBJ1-5	NA	TRBV6-6	TRBD1	CASSYTGGNQPQHF	TGTGCCAGCAGTTATACAGGGGGCAATCAGCCCCAGCATTTT
TRBJ1-1	NA	TRBV6-1	NA	CASRERGSPEAFF	TGTGCCAGCAGAGAACGGGGGTCCCCTGAAGCTTTCTTT
TRBJ2-4	NA	TRBV28	TRBD2	CASSGGRVWTIQYF	TGTGCCAGCAGCGGTGGGAGGGTATGGACCATTCAGTACTTC
TRBJ2-5	NA	TRBV30	NA	CAWRSRGQETQYF	TGTGCCTGGAGGTCAAGGGGGCAAGAGACCCAGTACTTC
TRBJ2-1	once	TRBV6-5	TRBD1	CASSYVTGVKEEQFF	TGTGCCAGCAGTTACGTGACAGGGGTTAAGGAGGAGCAGTTCTTC
TRBJ1-1	NA	TRBV10-2	NA	CASSQQGGGTEAFF	TGCGCCAGCAGTCAACAGGGCGGTGGTACGGAAGCTTTCTTT
TRBJ2-5	NA	TRBV5-1	TRBD2	CASSLVSGGLETQYF	TGCGCCAGCAGCTTGGTTAGCGGGGGGTTAGAGACCCAGTACTTC
TRBJ2-3	NA	TRBV15	NA	CATNMAGTTDTQYF	TGTGCCACAAACATGGCGGGAACGACAGATACGCAGTATTTT
TRBJ1-4	few	TRBV15	NA	CATSRAQGGGEKLFF	TGTGCCACCAGCAGGGCACAGGGAGGGGGTGAAAAACTGTTTTTT
TRBJ1-2	NA	TRBV9	NA	CASSVGGIAGNYGYTF	TGTGCCAGCAGCGTAGGGGGAATCGCGGGTAACTATGGCTACACCTTC
TRBJ2-3	NA	TRBV11-2	TRBD2	CASSPSLARSTDTQYF	TGTGCCAGCAGCCCATCACTAGCGAGAAGCACAGATACGCAGTATTTT
TRBJ2-7	NA	TRBV2	NA	CASLPGLQTYEQYF	TGTGCCAGCCTTCCGGGACTCCAAACCTACGAGCAGTACTTC
TRBJ2-5	NA	TRBV30	NA	CAWSVQVGTQYF	TGTGCCTGGAGTGTGCAGGTTGGGACCCAGTACTTC
TRBJ2-3	NA	TRBV5-1	TRBD2	CASSLRSGGTGTDTQYF	TGCGCCAGCAGCTTACGGAGCGGGGGCACTGGCACAGATACGCAGTATTTT
TRBJ2-2	NA	TRBV7-9	TRBD1	CASSLLAGGGELFF	TGTGCCAGCAGCTTATTGGCAGGGGGCGGGGAGCTGTTTTTT
TRBJ2-7	NA	TRBV19	TRBD1	CAISGQGASAEQYF	TGTGCCATCTCGGGACAGGGGGCTTCGGCGGAGCAGTACTTC
TRBJ1-1	NA	TRBV19	NA	CASREGGRGNTEAFF	TGTGCCAGTAGGGAGGGGGGGCGCGGGAACACTGAAGCTTTCTTT
TRBJ2-7	NA	TRBV7-3	NA	CASSPAGLSSYEQYF	TGTGCCAGCAGCCCAGCGGGCCTTAGCTCCTACGAGCAGTACTTC
TRBJ1-1	NA	TRBV12-5	NA	CASGRMNTEAFF	TGTGCTAGTGGGCGGATGAACACTGAAGCTTTCTTT